What follows are 6 T cell receptor beta chains derived from one specimen sequenced in a study of T cell clonotyping in hematopoietic cell transplantation. Sequencing was performed with immunoSEQ multiplex PCR; in TCRdb, only in-frame clones are kept and a portion is missing. Of fewer than 15,000 clones listed, approximately 89% are singletons. The sample consisted of peripheral blood mononuclear cells. These receptors came from a woman in her 50s in good health. Some clones in this sample may be carry-over from other donors' samples.

The chain employs TRBV19 and TRBJ1-5; no clear D gene. V lost 3 bases to trimming and J lost 6 bases, with 9 bases between them. CDR3 size: 13 residues. Germline values: CDR1 LNHDA, CDR2 SQIVND (reference sequence). In DNA, the CDR3 is TGTGCCAGTAGTATCGCCATCCTTCAGCCCCAGCATTTT. Its protein is CASSIAILQPQHF.

The chain is built from TRBV6-5 and TRBJ2-1; D gene unclear. Germline lookup yields CDR1 MNHEY and CDR2 SVGAGI. The ends were cut back, 3 bases at V and 6 bases at J, with 9 bases in the middle. The CDR3 loop spans 13 amino acids. The CDR3 sequence is CASSYVGSNEQFF. CDR3 nucleotides: TGTGCCAGCAGTTATGTTGGAAGCAATGAGCAGTTCTTC.

The chain couples TRBV7-9 to TRBJ1-1; D not certain. The CDR3 contains 13 residues. CDR1 is SEHNR, CDR2 FQNEAQ, per germline (reference sequence). V lost 5 bases and J lost 1, with 8 bases in between. DNA of the CDR3: TGTGCCAGCAGCCTCCATGGGAACACTGAAGCTTTCTTT. Its protein is CASSLHGNTEAFF.

The chain uses TRBV2 and TRBJ2-3, with D hard to call. V gave up 5 bases and J gave up 6 bases, with 9 bases separating them. The CDR3 length is 12 residues. Germline CDR1 SNHLY, CDR2 FYNNEI. In nucleotides, the CDR3 is TGTGCCAGCAGTTTTATTCCGGATACGCAGTATTTT. As protein: CASSFIPDTQYF.

The rearrangement links TRBV4-1 to TRBJ2-1; the D is unclear. Between the trimmed V and J ends, which lost 2 bases and 0 bases, there was a span of 8 bases. Germline V gives CDR1 MGHRA, CDR2 YSYEKL. This CDR3 is built from 15 residues. In nucleotides, the CDR3 is TGCGCCAGCAGCCAACAGGCAGGCTCCTACAATGAGCAGTTCTTC. This encodes CASSQQAGSYNEQFF.

V usage is TRBV5-1 and J usage is TRBJ1-3; D call uncertain. The CDR3 has 13 residues. V was pared by 4 bases and J by 0 bases, with 5 bases between. Germline V gene lookup returns CDR1 SGHRS and CDR2 YFSETQ. The CDR3 reads CASSPSSGNTIYF. CDR3 bases: TGCGCCAGCAGCCCGAGCTCTGGAAACACCATATATTTT.